This T cell receptor (beta chain) was recovered during a study of blood T cell repertoires in COVID-19. About the research overall: Two consecutive negative NP/OP PCR tests, clearance, or resolved symptoms defined Cohort 3 recovery.

Some clones are missing from TCRdb's copy, which holds only in-frame ones; the method was immunoSEQ multiplex PCR. The sample shows a few hundred thousand clones, 80% to 90% of them seen only once. The clonotype was recovered from a man aged 40-55 years in a cohort exposed to, infected with or recovered from COVID-19 (not recorded which). Specimen: PBMCs or T cells enriched from blood (not recorded which).

CDR3: CASSLGSGNYGYTF. CDR3 in DNA: TGTGCCAGCAGCTTAGGTTCAGGGAACTATGGCTACACCTTC. The chain carries TRBV7-2 and TRBJ1-2; D possibly corresponds to TRBD1 (5 bases). The germline V gene has CDR1 SGHTA and CDR2 FQGNSA. The germline V and J ends were trimmed by 1 base and 2 bases, with 8 bases remaining between them. There are 14 residues in the CDR3.